This T cell receptor beta chain was documented in a study of cytomegalovirus exposure and HLA in healthy donors. There are a few counts of this clone. PCR involved 60 Vbeta and 13 Jbeta primers. Sequenced by immunoSEQ multiplex PCR; TCRdb stores in-frame clones only, minus some. Of 120,000 to 150,000 clones listed, over 60% are singletons. This sequence originates from a male donor in good health and CMV-seropositive. Input material: PBMCs.

CDR3 region: CASSIDFGGSYNEQFF. CDR3 DNA sequence: TGTGCCAGTAGTATAGATTTTGGGGGCTCTTACAATGAGCAGTTCTTC. The genes are TRBV19 and TRBJ2-1; maybe TRBD1 (6 bases). CDR1 and CDR2 (germline): LNHDA, SQIVND (reference sequence). The V gene lost 0 bases and the J gene lost 4 bases, with 13 bases spanning the gap. There are 16 residues in the CDR3.